A selection of T cell receptor beta chains follows, all from one sample in a study of graft-versus-host responses after intestinal transplantation. Their antigen targets remain unknown. Produced via immunoSEQ multiplex PCR; TCRdb's table is partial and in-frame only. The sample gives 100,000 to 110,000 clones, over 75% of which show up once; around 0.95% is in the top ten. Here the sequenced sample was unstimulated CD4+ T cells sorted from spleen or lymph node cells, taken before transplant. The receptor source for this set is a human donor who was the organ donor for an intestinal transplant. Each CDR3 is given with its conserved first and last residue. The order of the fields is V gene, CDR3 protein.

>TRBV5-1
CASRWTGGHYGYTF
>TRBV2
CASLPQRGVYNEQFF
>TRBV28
CASSSRGTGNYEQYF
>TRBV28
CASSLSGGRSDTQYF
>TRBV5-6
CASSRSETQYF
>TRBV6-1
CASRAGVNTEAFF
>TRBV5-5
CASSFSGGGYSYEQYF
>TRBV28
CASSYLGQDTDTQYF
>TRBV7-8
CASSLAGVLGVGEKLFF
>TRBV30
CAWSVLSGLLNEQFF
>TRBV6-5
CASSINPKMTDTIYF
>TRBV9
CASSVAAGRIDTQYF
>TRBV19
CASSWDSSTEAFF
>TRBV11-1
CASSSPGTVSSYEQYF
>TRBV4-2
CASSQGGGSYEQYF
>TRBV6-1
CATRIATNEKLFF
>TRBV19
CASSDRGRAGELFF
>TRBV4-1
CASSQHSSKFF
>TRBV5-6
CASSLGLAGGQEQYF
>TRBV29-1
CSVQRASNTEAFF
>TRBV7-8
CASTPRLAGASPTGELFF
>TRBV18
CASSLTGHSTQYF
>TRBV4-2
CASSQDPAGGPGELFF
>TRBV6-1
CASRPQKGIEAFF
>TRBV21-1
CASSVTGRTEAFF
>TRBV11-3
CASSFPGTGGKNTGELFF
>TRBV5-4
CASSSMTGGTNSPLHF
>TRBV6-1
CASSEWGGTGNQPQHF
>TRBV5-3
CARSLVPGQPDTEAFF
>TRBV28
CAAGQGANYGYTF
>TRBV10-1
CASRDNGQVFHKYQETQYF
>TRBV5-4
CASSLDYSQNSPLHF
>TRBV5-6
CASSTGKSLHF
>TRBV6-5
CASSYYGRINTGELFF
>TRBV30
CAWSPQGTFNQPQHF
>TRBV6-5
CASSREGGRWYEQYF
>TRBV6-4
CASSDTGGNYGYTF
>TRBV5-1
CASSLTGGGYNSPLHF
>TRBV6-5
CASSRGTGDYGYTF
>TRBV29-1
CSGTFEQVNIQYF
>TRBV5-1
CASSLTSFGTNEKLFF
>TRBV19
CATRQTGLTGELFF
>TRBV6-1
CASRDRVNEKLFF